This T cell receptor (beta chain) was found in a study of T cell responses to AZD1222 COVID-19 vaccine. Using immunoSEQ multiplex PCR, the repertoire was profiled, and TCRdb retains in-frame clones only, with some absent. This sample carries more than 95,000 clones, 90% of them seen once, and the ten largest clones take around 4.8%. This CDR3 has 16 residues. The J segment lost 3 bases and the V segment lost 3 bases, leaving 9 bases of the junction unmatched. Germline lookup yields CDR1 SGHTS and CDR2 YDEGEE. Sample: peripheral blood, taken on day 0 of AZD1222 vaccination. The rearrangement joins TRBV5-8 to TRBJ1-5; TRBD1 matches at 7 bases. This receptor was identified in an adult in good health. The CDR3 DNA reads TGTGCCAGCAGCTCAGACCGGACAGGACCCAATCAGCCCCAGCATTTT. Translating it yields CASSSDRTGPNQPQHF.